This TCR beta chain is from a study of blood T cell repertoires in COVID-19 (dated by TCRdb to the early 2020s). Regarding the study in general: Samples from collaborators originated in the United States, Italy and Spain and spanned both the acute and convalescent phases of COVID-19. The material from the prospective study consisted of cDNA or gDNA derived from T cells, B-cell-depleted T cells, or PBMCs. The dataset comprised deeply sampled blood TCRbeta repertoires from subjects exposed to, actively infected with, or recovered from COVID-19. The repertoires were released in a freely available public database meant as a resource for research on the immune response to SARS-CoV-2. The samples were drawn from the first 160 participants of the ongoing ImmuneRACE study and from 950 to 1,500 subjects provided by 6 global collaborators. Sample metadata almost always included a de-identified subject ID, COVID-19 status, age in years and sex. Where available, HLA class I and class II types were obtained from metadata supplied by the sample provider rather than from assay-based typing.

Study-wide conclusions, independent of this receptor: How much clinical and demographic metadata was included differed by source and by participant, and the metadata was provided uncurated.

As to this clone: Its antigen is not yet known. The sample holds no much larger clone one base away, and base qualities are not on file.

The immunoSEQ Assay, a bias-controlled multiplex PCR, was used to amplify TCRbeta CDR3 regions from genomic DNA. The paper's data handling went like this. Within the assay, amplification of reference gene primers was used to estimate how many nucleated cells each sample contained. To quantify the absolute abundance of each unique TCRbeta CDR3 rearrangement, sequence reads were collapsed and filtered. For each sample, productive Simpson clonality was calculated as the square root of Simpson's diversity index over productive rearrangements. Held by TCRdb, this immuneACCESS table contains in-frame sequences only and omits some clones. Under half of the omission traces to an unresolved V gene where checked; the cause of the rest is unknown. Clone size and the V and J calls come from that table; the DNA yielded D and trimming. Here the sample has approximately 38,000 clones; about 90% occur a single time. The ten biggest clones cover roughly 4.7% of the sample.

Ends trimmed: V by 7 bases, J by 0 bases; bases unmatched to a gene: 5. The germline V gene supplies CDR1 MDHEN and CDR2 SYDVKM. The CDR3 measures 14 amino acids from cysteine to phenylalanine. The DNA shown is the 42-base CDR3, in frame from base 1. One collaborating source in Seattle enrolled patients during active infection and followed them longitudinally through the course of disease. Whole blood was collected in K2EDTA tubes by collaborating institutions according to the institutions' own protocols. For TCRbeta analysis, collaborators shipped samples as frozen whole blood, isolated PBMCs, or DNA extracted from either of those sample types.

This clonotype was obtained from a man aged 55 to 70 with COVID-19, enrolled during active disease. The V and J genes are TRBV28 and TRBJ1-2; 7 bases in the middle match TRBD1. The sequenced sample was peripheral blood. The DNA reads TGTGCCAGCACCGACAGGGCTTCTAACTATGGCTACACCTTC. Its protein product is CASTDRASNYGYTF.